One and the same sample provided the 8 T cell receptor beta chains below, sequenced in a study of blood T cell repertoires in COVID-19. The data were produced by immunoSEQ multiplex PCR, yet TCRdb's version contains in-frame clones alone and is incomplete. The table includes roughly 180,000 clones, over 75% detected once. The source material was PBMCs or T cells enriched from blood (not recorded which). Receptors originate from a man aged 50 or older who had recovered from COVID-19.

This chain uses TRBV29-1 with TRBJ1-6; 9 bases fit TRBD1. V shed 4 bases, J shed 8 bases, and the junction held 3 bases outside the gene matches. Germline V gene data show CDR1 as SQVTM and CDR2 as ANQGSEA. The CDR3 is 13 amino acids. The CDR3 loop is CSVATGGDSPLHF. CDR3 in DNA: TGCAGCGTTGCGACAGGGGGGGATTCACCCCTCCACTTT.

This clone was observed a few times. The chain recombines TRBV7-9 with TRBJ2-1, with D perhaps matching TRBD1 (7 bases). The V gene lost 4 bases and the J gene lost 7 bases, with 14 bases spanning the gap. There are 14 residues in the CDR3. Germline CDR1 SEHNR, CDR2 FQNEAQ (reference sequence). The CDR3 region is CASSSKQGTNEQFF. CDR3 bases: TGTGCCAGCAGCTCAAAACAGGGGACTAATGAGCAGTTCTTC.

The V and J genes are TRBV19 and TRBJ2-2; D may be TRBD1 (5 bases). Germline CDR1 reads LNHDA; CDR2 reads SQIVND (reference sequence). V shed 0 bases and J shed 9 bases, with 14 bases lying between them. The CDR3 is 15 residues long. CDR3 protein: CASSIDPDSSRELFF. DNA for the CDR3: TGTGCCAGTAGTATAGATCCCGACAGCTCCCGGGAGCTGTTTTTT. Full variable domain (outside the CDR3, taken from reference TRBV19 and TRBJ2-2): DGGITQSPKYLFRKEGQNVTLSCEQNLNHDAMYWYRQDPGQGLRLIYYSQIVNDFQKGDIAEGYSVSREKKESFPLTVTSAQKNPTAFYLCASSIDPDSSRELFFGEGSRLTVL.

V usage is TRBV28 and J usage is TRBJ2-1, with D maybe TRBD1 (6 bases). The CDR3 sequence is 18 residues long. The V gene's germline CDR1 is MDHEN and CDR2 SYDVKM. Trimming took 5 bases from V and 0 from J, leaving 20 bases between them. This CDR3 is CASSEFESGVGSYNEQFF. In nucleotides, the CDR3 is TGTGCCAGCAGTGAATTCGAATCAGGGGTAGGCTCCTACAATGAGCAGTTCTTC.

The V call is TRBV19, the J call TRBJ2-2, with TRBD2 matching over 8 bases. CDR1 is LNHDA and CDR2 is SQIVND in the germline V gene (reference sequence). V was pared by 6 bases and J by 0 bases, with 6 bases of the junction left unmatched. The CDR3 runs to 16 residues. The DNA of the CDR3 is TGTGCCAGTAGAAGGACTAGCAGTACGAACACCGGGGAGCTGTTTTTT. Residues: CASRRTSSTNTGELFF.

This chain connects TRBV11-2 to TRBJ2-7; a possible D gene is TRBD1 (5 bases). From germline, CDR1 is SGHAT and CDR2 FQNNGV. CDR3 length: 14 amino acids. Trimming took 1 base from V and 2 from J, leaving 9 bases between them. The CDR3: CASSLVQVTYEQYF. CDR3 DNA sequence: TGTGCCAGCAGCTTAGTACAGGTGACCTACGAGCAGTACTTC.

This sequence joins TRBV10-3 and TRBJ2-7; D is unresolved. Per germline, CDR1 ENHRY and CDR2 SYGVKD. This CDR3 spans 15 amino acids. The V and J ends lost 0 bases and 12 bases respectively, with 21 bases between them. CDR3 sequence reads: CAISESRLQTAILYF. The CDR3 coding sequence is TGTGCCATCAGTGAGTCGAGGCTTCAGACCGCTATTCTGTACTTC.

The chain combines TRBV21-1 with TRBJ2-2; the D call TRBD2 from the table was never checked on the DNA. TRBV21-1 is a pseudogene segment. The CDR3 spans 13 residues. The CDR3 spells CASSKSGAGELFF. The CDR3 DNA is TGTGCCAGCAGCAAGTCGGGGGCCGGGGAGCTGTTTTTT.